These 32 T cell receptor beta chains came from one sample sequenced in a study of blood T cell repertoires in COVID-19. Clones were read by immunoSEQ multiplex PCR, and TCRdb kept only the in-frame ones, dropping some. This sample has roughly 330,000 clones; about 90% occur once, and the top ten carry 5.3%. The sample was PBMCs or T cells enriched from blood (not recorded which). The receptors shown here come from a woman under 40 who had recovered from COVID-19.

This clone was picked up one time. As DNA, the CDR3 is TGTGCCAGCAGTCCGGACAGGCACAATGAGCAGTTCTTC. This translates into CASSPDRHNEQFF. The chain employs TRBV2 and TRBJ2-1; TRBD1 matches 7 bases. V lost 5 bases, J lost 5 bases, and 3 bases stayed unmatched. Germline V gives CDR1 SNHLY, CDR2 FYNNEI. The CDR3 runs 13 residues.

This chain connects TRBV9 to TRBJ2-5; D is possibly TRBD1 (5 bases). V lost 0 bases to trimming and J lost 2 bases, with 11 bases between them. Germline V gene data show CDR1 as SGDLS and CDR2 as YYNGEE. The CDR3 sequence is 15 residues long. DNA of the CDR3: TGTGCCAGCAGCGTAGTTGACAGCGTACAAGAGACCCAGTACTTC. Its protein is CASSVVDSVQETQYF.

The chain links TRBV5-4 to TRBJ2-5; maybe TRBD2 (6 bases). V shed 3 bases and J shed 4 bases, with 19 bases lying between them. Germline CDR1 is SGHNT and CDR2 is YYREEE (reference sequence). The CDR3 is 16 amino acids. CDR3 bases: TGTGCCAGCAGCTGGGGGGTAGATAAGTCTGGAGAGACCCAGTACTTC. This sequence encodes CASSWGVDKSGETQYF.

The chain joins TRBV6-5 to TRBJ2-1, with D possibly being TRBD2 (7 bases). CDR1 MNHEY and CDR2 SVGAGI come from the germline V gene. The CDR3 runs to 13 residues. V was shortened by 11 bases and J by 6 bases, with 17 bases between the two germline ends. Here the CDR3 DNA reads TGTGCCGCCCGGGGGGCCCCCCCCAATGAGCAGTTCTTC. Translating gives CAARGAPPNEQFF.

This chain connects TRBV2 to TRBJ1-2; D possibly corresponds to TRBD1 (6 bases). Trimming took off 1 base at V and 6 bases at J, with 15 bases between the two ends. This CDR3 comprises 15 residues. Per the germline V gene, CDR1 is SNHLY and CDR2 is FYNNEI. CDR3 DNA: TGTGCCAGCAGTGAAGACAGGGCCCTTCCGGATGGCTACACCTTC. It specifies CASSEDRALPDGYTF.

This sequence joins TRBV4-3 and TRBJ1-2, with TRBD1 as a possible D gene (5 bases). Trimming removed 0 bases from V and 4 bases from J, with 12 bases in between. The CDR3 length is 15 residues. Germline CDR1 reads LGHNA; CDR2 reads YSLEER. CDR3 coding DNA: TGCGCCAGCAGCCAAGATATGGCAGGGATCTATGGCTACACCTTC. As protein: CASSQDMAGIYGYTF.

This clone was seen just once. The V call is TRBV5-6, the J call TRBJ1-2; 10 nucleotides match TRBD1. Germline lookup yields CDR1 SGHDT and CDR2 YYEEEE. V lost 2 bases and J lost 4; bases outside the gene matches: 8. CDR3 length: 16 residues. The CDR3, as DNA: TGTGCCAGCAGCTTCTGGGGGACAGGGGTCTTCTATGGCTACACCTTC. It is translated as CASSFWGTGVFYGYTF.

V gene TRBV18 combines with J gene TRBJ1-3; D is perhaps TRBD1 (6 bases). V lost 1 base and J lost 0, with 10 bases in between. The CDR3 consists of 16 residues. Germline values: CDR1 KGHSH, CDR2 LQKENI. CDR3 protein: CASSPLLTGSGNTIYF. CDR3 nucleotide sequence: TGTGCCAGCTCACCACTACTGACAGGCTCTGGAAACACCATATATTTT.

The V call is TRBV7-3, the J call TRBJ2-2; D call uncertain. Trimming stripped 5 bases from V and 2 bases from J, with 3 bases between. This CDR3 region has 12 residues. CDR1 and CDR2 (germline): SGHTA, FQGTGA. CDR3 DNA: TGTGCCAGCAGCCTCAACACCGGGGAGCTGTTTTTT. Translating gives CASSLNTGELFF.

The chain joins TRBV19 to TRBJ1-5, with D tentatively TRBD1 (6 bases). With 5 bases removed from V and 8 bases from J, the gap between germline ends came to 16 bases. Germline CDR1 and CDR2: LNHDA and SQIVND (reference sequence). The CDR3 spans 14 residues. The CDR3 DNA sequence: TGTGCCAGTAGTTTTTGGGGGGGGCAGAAGCCCCAGCATTTT. Its translation is CASSFWGGQKPQHF.

This clone came up once. This chain uses TRBV18 with TRBJ2-3; 7 nucleotides agree with TRBD2. CDR3 length: 16 residues. Germline trimming cut 2 bases from V and 0 bases from J; bases unmatched to any gene: 5. CDR1 is KGHSH and CDR2 is LQKENI in the germline V gene. The CDR3 reads CASSPGSAGSTDTQYF. CDR3 bases: TGTGCCAGCTCACCAGGGTCAGCGGGGAGCACAGATACGCAGTATTTT.

V gene TRBV30 combines with J gene TRBJ1-1, with 7 bases lining up with TRBD1. This CDR3 comprises 15 residues. Germline CDR1 is GTSNPN and CDR2 is SVGIG (reference sequence). V shed 2 bases and J 0 bases; nucleotides not matched to a gene: 6. As DNA, the CDR3 is TGTGCCTGGAGTAACTACAGGGGAATGAACACTGAAGCTTTCTTT. Residues: CAWSNYRGMNTEAFF. Together with reference TRBV30 and TRBJ1-1, the CDR3 gives the full variable domain: SQTIHQWPATLVQPVGSPLSLECTVEGTSNPNLYWYRQAAGRGLQLLFYSVGIGQISSEVPQNLSASRPQDRQFILSSKKLLLSDSGFYLCAWSNYRGMNTEAFFGQGTRLTVV.

The chain joins TRBV9 to TRBJ1-3, with D maybe TRBD1 (6 bases). Germline-derived CDR1 and CDR2 are SGDLS and YYNGEE. The CDR3 has 18 amino acids. The V and J ends lost 5 bases and 2 bases respectively, with 23 bases between them. CDR3 in DNA: TGTGCCAGCAGTCAAAAGGGGGGGGCCAGTTCCACTGGAAACACCATATATTTT. It codes for CASSQKGGASSTGNTIYF. The whole variable domain, filled in from reference TRBV9 and TRBJ1-3, reads DSGVTQTPKHLITATGQRVTLRCSPRSGDLSVYWYQQSLDQGLQFLIQYYNGEERAKGNILERFSAQQFPDLHSELNLSSLELGDSALYFCASSQKGGASSTGNTIYFGEGSWLTVV.

V usage is TRBV7-8 and J usage is TRBJ2-5; 7 positions match TRBD1. In germline, CDR1 is SGHVS, CDR2 FQNEAQ. V shed 5 bases, J shed 3 bases, and the junction held 6 bases outside the gene matches. The CDR3 has 14 residues. The CDR3 is CASSPLDRKETQYF. CDR3 in DNA: TGTGCCAGCAGCCCGCTGGACAGGAAAGAGACCCAGTACTTC.

V usage is TRBV11-2 and J usage is TRBJ1-1, with TRBD1 matching over 7 bases. The CDR3 is 16 residues long. CDR1 and CDR2 from the germline V gene are SGHAT and FQNNGV. Trimming cost V 3 bases and J 1 base; bases outside gene matches: 8. CDR3 nucleotide sequence: TGTGCCAGCAGCTTGGGACAGCCTCACACGAACACTGAAGCTTTCTTT. This translates into CASSLGQPHTNTEAFF.

CDR3 protein: CASSLGRGGGSPLHF. The CDR3 DNA reads TGTGCCAGCAGCTTAGGAAGGGGAGGAGGTTCACCCCTCCACTTT. The V and J genes are TRBV13 and TRBJ1-6, with D perhaps matching TRBD1 (5 bases). Germline loops: CDR1 PRHDT, CDR2 FYEKMQ (reference sequence). The V end was cut by 0 bases, the J end by 9 bases, with 12 bases between. The CDR3 extends over 15 amino acids.

The chain links TRBV11-2 to TRBJ2-3; D is uncertain. Trimming removed 1 base at V and 0 bases at J, with 11 bases between. This CDR3 has 16 amino acids. Germline assignment: CDR1 SGHAT and CDR2 FQNNGV. The CDR3 region has the DNA TGTGCCAGCAGCTTAGGTGGGCTCATTAGCACAGATACGCAGTATTTT. Encoded protein: CASSLGGLISTDTQYF.

J is TRBJ2-2 and V is TRBV6-4, with D uncertain. The germline gives CDR1 MRHNA, CDR2 SNTAGT. Between the trimmed V and J ends, which lost 3 bases and 2 bases, there was a span of 10 bases. The length of the CDR3 is 15 residues. The CDR3 region is CASSDDGSNTGELFF. CDR3 sequence (DNA): TGTGCCAGCAGTGATGACGGGTCAAACACCGGGGAGCTGTTTTTT.

This clone has ten or more counts. This chain uses TRBV4-2 with TRBJ2-6, with a tentative D call TRBD2 (5 bases). Looked up from germline, CDR1 is LGHNA and CDR2 is YNFKEQ. The V end was cut by 0 bases, the J end by 0 bases, with 6 bases between. The CDR3 consists of 16 residues. This CDR3 reads CASSQDRDSGANVLTF. The DNA for the CDR3 is TGTGCCAGCAGCCAAGACCGGGACTCTGGGGCCAACGTCCTGACTTTC.

The chain joins TRBV15 to TRBJ1-2; 7 bases fit TRBD1. The CDR3 sequence is 13 residues long. In germline, CDR1 is LNHNV, CDR2 YYDKDF (reference sequence). V dropped 6 bases and J dropped 1; count of bases not matched to a gene: 2. The CDR3 region is CATSNRGNYGYTF. The DNA for the CDR3 is TGTGCCACCAGTAACAGGGGTAACTATGGCTACACCTTC.

This clone has just one count. This chain uses TRBV6-5 with TRBJ2-7, with D perhaps TRBD1 (5 bases). Trimming pared 6 bases from V and 3 bases from J, leaving 18 bases between. Germline assignment: CDR1 MNHEY and CDR2 SVGAGI. CDR3 length: 15 residues. CDR3 residues: CASSSPRQTFYEQYF. CDR3 coding DNA: TGTGCCAGCAGCTCTCCCCGACAGACGTTCTACGAGCAGTACTTC.

The rearrangement joins TRBV19 to TRBJ1-2; D is uncertain. The germline gives CDR1 LNHDA, CDR2 SQIVND (reference sequence). The CDR3 has 16 residues. The germline V and J ends were trimmed by 6 bases and 4 bases, with 21 bases remaining between them. The CDR3 protein is CASSQEAGAASYGYTF. DNA of the CDR3: TGTGCCAGTAGCCAGGAGGCCGGCGCAGCCTCCTATGGCTACACCTTC.

This chain joins TRBV5-4 and TRBJ1-4, with D possibly TRBD1 on 5 matching bases. The CDR3 length is 15 residues. The germline CDR1 and CDR2 sequences are SGHNT and YYREEE (reference sequence). V was shortened by 1 base and J by 0 bases, with 7 bases between the two germline ends. CDR3 DNA: TGTGCCAGCAGCTTGTCGGGGGCAACTAATGAAAAACTGTTTTTT. Its translation is CASSLSGATNEKLFF.

This chain connects TRBV13 to TRBJ2-4, with 11 bases aligning to TRBD1. V shed 0 bases, J shed 5 bases, and the junction held 9 bases outside the gene matches. Germline CDR1 and CDR2: PRHDT and FYEKMQ (reference sequence). The CDR3 extends over 18 amino acids. CDR3 nucleotide sequence: TGTGCCAGCAGCTTAGGCCGAAGGACAGGGGGCCGAGAAAACATTCAGTACTTC. It is translated as CASSLGRRTGGRENIQYF. Variable domain in full (rest from reference TRBV13 and TRBJ2-4): AAGVIQSPRHLIKEKRETATLKCYPIPRHDTVYWYQQGPGQDPQFLISFYEKMQSDKGSIPDRFSAQQFSDYHSELNMSSLELGDSALYFCASSLGRRTGGRENIQYFGAGTRLSVL.

The rearrangement uses TRBV6-2 or TRBV6-3 and TRBJ1-2; maybe TRBD1 (6 bases). The CDR3 consists of 13 residues. Germline CDR1 and CDR2: MNHEY and SVGEGT. The V and J ends lost 4 bases and 5 bases respectively, with 11 bases between them. CDR3 region: CASSSGTTYGYTF. DNA of the CDR3: TGTGCCAGCAGTTCTGGGACAACTTATGGCTACACCTTC.

The chain joins TRBV5-1 to TRBJ1-2; a possible D gene is TRBD1 (5 bases). V dropped 5 bases and J dropped 0 bases, with 14 bases sitting between them. CDR1 SGHRS and CDR2 YFSETQ come from the germline V gene. This CDR3 is 15 amino acids long. The CDR3 nucleotides are TGCGCCAGCAGGCGTTCGACAGAACCTAACTATGGCTACACCTTC. Protein: CASRRSTEPNYGYTF.

The chain couples TRBV6-5 to TRBJ2-1; D perhaps matches TRBD2 (5 bases). The CDR3 spans 15 residues. The germline V gene has CDR1 MNHEY and CDR2 SVGAGI. V lost 8 bases and J 4 bases, leaving 18 bases between the germline ends. The CDR3 nucleotides are TGTGCCAGCTCTACCCCTTTTGAGGGATACAATGAGCAGTTCTTC. This codes for CASSTPFEGYNEQFF.

The chain combines TRBV3-1 (or the pseudogene TRBV3-2) with TRBJ2-7, with TRBD1 matching 9 bases. V lost 4 bases and J lost 2; bases outside the gene matches: 6. The CDR3 is 15 amino acids. CDR1 LGHDT and CDR2 YNNKEL come from the germline V gene (reference sequence). In DNA, the CDR3 is TGTGCCAGCAGCCCTCCCGGGACAGGGACCTACGAGCAGTACTTC. As protein: CASSPPGTGTYEQYF.

V is TRBV6-5 and J is TRBJ2-7; TRBD1 agrees at 7 bases. Germline trimming cut 0 bases from V and 1 base from J; bases unmatched to any gene: 6. The CDR3 is made up of 16 amino acids. Germline V gene sequence: CDR1 MNHEY, CDR2 SVGAGI. DNA for the CDR3: TGTGCCAGCAGTTACTCATGGGACAGTTCTTCCTACGAGCAGTACTTC. Protein: CASSYSWDSSSYEQYF.

This chain joins TRBV3-1 (or the pseudogene TRBV3-2) and TRBJ2-7, with D possibly being TRBD1 (7 bases). This CDR3 is 14 amino acids long. Germline CDR1 LGHDT, CDR2 YNNKEL (reference sequence). Trimming pared 5 bases from V and 1 base from J, leaving 12 bases between. The chain's CDR3 is CASSFPGGSYEQYF. The CDR3, as DNA: TGTGCCAGCAGCTTCCCAGGGGGGTCCTACGAGCAGTACTTC.

The gene calls are TRBV3-1 (or the pseudogene TRBV3-2) and TRBJ2-5; TRBD2 is a possible D gene (7 bases). V was trimmed by 1 base and J by 3 bases, leaving 9 bases between them. Looked up from germline, CDR1 is LGHDT and CDR2 is YNNKEL (reference sequence). The CDR3 is 14 residues long. The CDR3: CASSQVGGEETQYF. DNA for the CDR3: TGTGCCAGCAGCCAAGTAGGGGGGGAAGAGACCCAGTACTTC.

The rearrangement joins TRBV20-1 to TRBJ2-5, with D possibly TRBD1 on 6 matching bases. The CDR3 consists of 11 residues. The germline V and J ends were trimmed by 7 bases and 1 base, with 7 bases remaining between them. Germline CDR1 reads DFQATT; CDR2 reads SNEGSKA (reference sequence). In DNA, the CDR3 is TGCAGTGGGACAGTCCAAGAGACCCAGTACTTC. It yields the protein CSGTVQETQYF.